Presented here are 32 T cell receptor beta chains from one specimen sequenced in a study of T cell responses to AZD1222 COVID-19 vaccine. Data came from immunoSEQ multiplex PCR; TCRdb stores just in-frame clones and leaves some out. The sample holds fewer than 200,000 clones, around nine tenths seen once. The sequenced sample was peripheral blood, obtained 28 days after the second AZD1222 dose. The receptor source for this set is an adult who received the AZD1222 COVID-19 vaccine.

The CDR3 protein is CASRLGQANTGELFF. DNA for the CDR3: TGTGCCAGCAGATTGGGACAAGCGAACACCGGGGAGCTGTTTTTT. The V and J genes are TRBV2 and TRBJ2-2; a weak D match, TRBD1 (6 bases). The V gene's germline CDR1 is SNHLY and CDR2 FYNNEI. The CDR3 loop spans 15 amino acids. Trimming left V 6 bases short and J 0 bases short, with 11 bases between. Full variable domain (outside the CDR3, taken from reference TRBV2 and TRBJ2-2): EPEVTQTPSHQVTQMGQEVILRCVPISNHLYFYWYRQILGQKVEFLVSFYNNEISEKSEIFDDQFSVERPDGSNFTLKIRSTKLEDSAMYFCASRLGQANTGELFFGEGSRLTVL.

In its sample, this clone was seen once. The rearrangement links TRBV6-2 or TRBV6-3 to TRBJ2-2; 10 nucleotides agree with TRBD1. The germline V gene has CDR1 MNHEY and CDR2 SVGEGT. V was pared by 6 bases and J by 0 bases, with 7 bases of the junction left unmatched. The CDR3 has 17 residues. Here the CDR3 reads CASSLTGTGANTGELFF. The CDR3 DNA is TGTGCCAGCAGCCTAACCGGGACAGGGGCGAACACCGGGGAGCTGTTTTTT.

CDR3 in amino acids: CASSPYRVGTDTQYF. In DNA form, the CDR3 reads TGTGCCAGCAGTCCGTACCGGGTAGGCACAGATACGCAGTATTTT. This chain links TRBV27 with TRBJ2-3; D remains unclear. The germline V and J ends were trimmed by 5 bases and 1 base, with 13 bases remaining between them. CDR1 MNHEY and CDR2 SMNVEV come from the germline V gene (reference sequence). This CDR3 comprises 15 residues.

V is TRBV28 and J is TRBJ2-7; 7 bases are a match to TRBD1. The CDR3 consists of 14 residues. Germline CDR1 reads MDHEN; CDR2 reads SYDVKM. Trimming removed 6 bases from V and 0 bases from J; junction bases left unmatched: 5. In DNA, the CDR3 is TGTGCCAGCAGGCCCGGGACAGACTCCTACGAGCAGTACTTC. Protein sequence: CASRPGTDSYEQYF.

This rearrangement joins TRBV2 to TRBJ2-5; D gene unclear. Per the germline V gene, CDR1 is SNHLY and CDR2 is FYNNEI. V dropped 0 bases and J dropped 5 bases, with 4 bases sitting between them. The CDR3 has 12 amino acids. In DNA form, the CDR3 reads TGTGCCAGCAGTGAAGCAGCGGAGACCCAGTACTTC. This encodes CASSEAAETQYF.

The CDR3 loop is CASSQGARTGYNQPQHF. CDR3 coding DNA: TGCGCCAGCAGTCAGGGGGCGCGGACTGGGTACAATCAGCCCCAGCATTTT. The V call is TRBV23-1, the J call TRBJ1-5; D is possibly TRBD1 (6 bases). TRBV23-1 is an ORF, with its function uncertain. This CDR3 comprises 17 residues. V was trimmed by 3 bases and J by 3 bases, leaving 18 bases between them.

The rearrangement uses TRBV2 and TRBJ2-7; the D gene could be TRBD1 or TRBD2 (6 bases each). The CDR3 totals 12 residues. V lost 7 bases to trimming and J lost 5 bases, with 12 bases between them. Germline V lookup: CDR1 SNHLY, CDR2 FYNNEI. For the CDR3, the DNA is TGTGCCAGCAATGGGGGGCTGGACGAGCAGTACTTC. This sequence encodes CASNGGLDEQYF.

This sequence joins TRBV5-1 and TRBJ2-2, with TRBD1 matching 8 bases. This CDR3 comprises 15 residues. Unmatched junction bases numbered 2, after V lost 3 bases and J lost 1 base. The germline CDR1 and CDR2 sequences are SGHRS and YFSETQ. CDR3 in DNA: TGCGCCAGCAGCTGGGGGACAGGGAACACCGGGGAGCTGTTTTTT. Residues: CASSWGTGNTGELFF.

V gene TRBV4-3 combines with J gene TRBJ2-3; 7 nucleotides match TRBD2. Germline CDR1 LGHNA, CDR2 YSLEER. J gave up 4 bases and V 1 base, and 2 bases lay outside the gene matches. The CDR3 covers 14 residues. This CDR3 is CASSQGLAADTQYF. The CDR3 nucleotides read TGCGCCAGCAGCCAAGGACTAGCCGCAGATACGCAGTATTTT.

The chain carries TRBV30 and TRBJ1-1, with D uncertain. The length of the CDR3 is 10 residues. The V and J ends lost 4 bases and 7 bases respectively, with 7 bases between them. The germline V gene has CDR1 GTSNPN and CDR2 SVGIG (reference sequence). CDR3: CAWTEVEAFF. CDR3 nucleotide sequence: TGTGCCTGGACTGAAGTTGAAGCTTTCTTT. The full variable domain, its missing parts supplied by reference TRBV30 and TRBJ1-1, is SQTIHQWPATLVQPVGSPLSLECTVEGTSNPNLYWYRQAAGRGLQLLFYSVGIGQISSEVPQNLSASRPQDRQFILSSKKLLLSDSGFYLCAWTEVEAFFGQGTRLTVV.

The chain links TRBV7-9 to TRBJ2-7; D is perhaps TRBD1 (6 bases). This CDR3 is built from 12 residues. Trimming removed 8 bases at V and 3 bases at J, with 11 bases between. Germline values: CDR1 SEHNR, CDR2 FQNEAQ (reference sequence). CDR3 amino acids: CASGGRGYEQYF. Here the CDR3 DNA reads TGTGCCAGCGGTGGCAGGGGCTACGAGCAGTACTTC.

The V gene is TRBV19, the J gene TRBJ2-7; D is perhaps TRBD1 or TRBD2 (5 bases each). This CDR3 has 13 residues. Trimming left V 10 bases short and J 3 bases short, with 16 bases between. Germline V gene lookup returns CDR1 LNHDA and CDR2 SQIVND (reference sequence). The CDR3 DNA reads TGTGCCACCCAGGGAGCAGGGTACTACGAGCAGTACTTC. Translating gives CATQGAGYYEQYF.

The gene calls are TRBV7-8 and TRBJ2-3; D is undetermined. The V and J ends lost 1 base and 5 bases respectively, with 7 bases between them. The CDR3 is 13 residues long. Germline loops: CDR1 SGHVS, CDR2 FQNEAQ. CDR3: CASSLETGDTQYF. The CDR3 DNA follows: TGTGCCAGCAGCTTAGAGACTGGAGATACGCAGTATTTT.

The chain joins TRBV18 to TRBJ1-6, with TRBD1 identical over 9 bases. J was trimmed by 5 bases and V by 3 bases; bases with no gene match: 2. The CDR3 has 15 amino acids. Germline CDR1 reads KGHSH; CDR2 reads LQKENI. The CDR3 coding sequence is TGTGCCAGCTCACCGAGACAGGGGGATAATTCACCCCTCCACTTT. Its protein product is CASSPRQGDNSPLHF.

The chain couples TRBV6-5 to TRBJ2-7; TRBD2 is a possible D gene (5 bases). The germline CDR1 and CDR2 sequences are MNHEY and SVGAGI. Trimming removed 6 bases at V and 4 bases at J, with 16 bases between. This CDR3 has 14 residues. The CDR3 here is CASSAGGVAYEQYF. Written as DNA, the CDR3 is TGTGCCAGCAGCGCGGGCGGCGTAGCGTACGAGCAGTACTTC.

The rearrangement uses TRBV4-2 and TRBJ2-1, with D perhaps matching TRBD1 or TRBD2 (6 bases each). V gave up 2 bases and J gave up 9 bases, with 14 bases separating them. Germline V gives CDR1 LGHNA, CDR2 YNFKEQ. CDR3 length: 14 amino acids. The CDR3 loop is CASSQQTSGAEQFF. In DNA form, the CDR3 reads TGTGCCAGCAGCCAACAAACTTCGGGGGCTGAGCAGTTCTTC.

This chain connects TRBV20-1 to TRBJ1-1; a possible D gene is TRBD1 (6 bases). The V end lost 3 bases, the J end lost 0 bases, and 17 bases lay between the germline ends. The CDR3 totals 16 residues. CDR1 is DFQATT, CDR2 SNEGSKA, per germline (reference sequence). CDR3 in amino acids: CSASFRGRALNTEAFF. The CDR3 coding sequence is TGCAGTGCTAGTTTCAGGGGAAGGGCCCTGAACACTGAAGCTTTCTTT.

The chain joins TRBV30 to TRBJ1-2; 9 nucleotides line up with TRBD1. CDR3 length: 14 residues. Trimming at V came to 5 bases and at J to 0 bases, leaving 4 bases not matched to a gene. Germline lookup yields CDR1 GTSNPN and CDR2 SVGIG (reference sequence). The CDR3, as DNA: TGTGCCTGGGCTACAGGGGGCTCTAACTATGGCTACACCTTC. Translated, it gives CAWATGGSNYGYTF.

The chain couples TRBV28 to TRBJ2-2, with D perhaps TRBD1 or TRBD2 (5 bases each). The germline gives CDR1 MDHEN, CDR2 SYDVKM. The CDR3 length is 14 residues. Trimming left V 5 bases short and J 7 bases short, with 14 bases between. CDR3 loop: CASSMWGSNGELFF. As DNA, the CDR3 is TGTGCCAGCAGTATGTGGGGGTCGAACGGGGAGCTGTTTTTT.

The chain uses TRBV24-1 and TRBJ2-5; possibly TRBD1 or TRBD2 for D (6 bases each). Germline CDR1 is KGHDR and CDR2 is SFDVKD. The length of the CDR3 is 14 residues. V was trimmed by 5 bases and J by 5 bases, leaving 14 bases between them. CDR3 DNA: TGTGCCACCAGTGGGGGGGCAGGTGGGGAGACCCAGTACTTC. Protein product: CATSGGAGGETQYF.

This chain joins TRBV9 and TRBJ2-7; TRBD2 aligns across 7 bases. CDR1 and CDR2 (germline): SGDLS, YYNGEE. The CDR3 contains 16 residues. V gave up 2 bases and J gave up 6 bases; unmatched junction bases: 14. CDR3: CASSVAGSAGRFEQYF. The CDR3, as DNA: TGTGCCAGCAGCGTTGCAGGTTCAGCGGGACGTTTCGAGCAGTACTTC.

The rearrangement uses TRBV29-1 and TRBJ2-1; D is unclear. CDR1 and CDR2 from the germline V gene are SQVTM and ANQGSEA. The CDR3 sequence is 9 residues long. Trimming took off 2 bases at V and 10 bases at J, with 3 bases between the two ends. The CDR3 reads CSVELEQFF. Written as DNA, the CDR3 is TGCAGCGTTGAACTGGAGCAGTTCTTC.

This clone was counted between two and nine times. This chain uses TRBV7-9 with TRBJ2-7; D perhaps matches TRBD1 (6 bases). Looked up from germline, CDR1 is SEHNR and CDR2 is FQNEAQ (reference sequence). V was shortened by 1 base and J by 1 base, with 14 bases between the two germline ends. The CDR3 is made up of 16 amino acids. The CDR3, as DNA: TGTGCCAGCAGCTTAGTAGGCAGGGGTGGGTCCTACGAGCAGTACTTC. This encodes CASSLVGRGGSYEQYF.

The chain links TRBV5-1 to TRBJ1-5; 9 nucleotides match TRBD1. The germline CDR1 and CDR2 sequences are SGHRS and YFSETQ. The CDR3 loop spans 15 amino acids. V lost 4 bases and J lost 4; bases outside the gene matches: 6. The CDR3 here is CASSRDGTGNQPQHF. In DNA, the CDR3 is TGCGCCAGCAGCCGGGACGGGACAGGGAATCAGCCCCAGCATTTT.

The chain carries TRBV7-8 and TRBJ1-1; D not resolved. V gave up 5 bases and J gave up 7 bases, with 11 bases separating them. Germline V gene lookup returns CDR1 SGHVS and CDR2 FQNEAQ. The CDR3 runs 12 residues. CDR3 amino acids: CASSPRTDEAFF. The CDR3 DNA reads TGTGCCAGCAGCCCAAGGACTGATGAAGCTTTCTTT.

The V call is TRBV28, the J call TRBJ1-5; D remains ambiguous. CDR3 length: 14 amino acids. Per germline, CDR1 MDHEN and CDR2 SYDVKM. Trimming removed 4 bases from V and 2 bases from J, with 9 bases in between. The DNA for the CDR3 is TGTGCCAGCAGTTCCCTGTTGGGCAATCAGCCCCAGCATTTT. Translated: CASSSLLGNQPQHF.

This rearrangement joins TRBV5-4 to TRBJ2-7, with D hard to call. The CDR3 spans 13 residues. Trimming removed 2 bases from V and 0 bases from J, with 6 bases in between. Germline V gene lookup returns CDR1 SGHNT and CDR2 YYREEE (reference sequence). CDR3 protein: CASSFPDSYEQYF. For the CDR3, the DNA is TGTGCCAGCAGCTTTCCTGACTCCTACGAGCAGTACTTC.

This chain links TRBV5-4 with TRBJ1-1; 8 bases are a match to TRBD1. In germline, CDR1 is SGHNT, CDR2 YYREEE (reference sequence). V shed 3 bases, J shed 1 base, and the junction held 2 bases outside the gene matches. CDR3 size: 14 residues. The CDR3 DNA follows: TGTGCCAGCAGCTATCAGGGGGCGAACACTGAAGCTTTCTTT. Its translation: CASSYQGANTEAFF. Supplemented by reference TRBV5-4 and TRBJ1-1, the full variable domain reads ETGVTQSPTHLIKTRGQQVTLRCSSQSGHNTVSWYQQALGQGPQFIFQYYREEENGRGNFPPRFSGLQFPNYSSELNVNALELDDSALYLCASSYQGANTEAFFGQGTRLTVV.

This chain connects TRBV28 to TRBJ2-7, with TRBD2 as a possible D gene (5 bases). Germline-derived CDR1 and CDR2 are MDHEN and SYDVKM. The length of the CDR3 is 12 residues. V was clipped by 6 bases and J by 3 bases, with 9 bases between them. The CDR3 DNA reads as TGTGCCAGCAGCCGAGACTACTACGAGCAGTACTTC. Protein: CASSRDYYEQYF.

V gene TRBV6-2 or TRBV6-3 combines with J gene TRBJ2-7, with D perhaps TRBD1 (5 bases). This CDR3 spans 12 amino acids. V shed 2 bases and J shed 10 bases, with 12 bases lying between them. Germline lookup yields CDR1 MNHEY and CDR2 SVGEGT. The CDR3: CASSYTTGLQYF. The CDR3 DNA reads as TGTGCCAGCAGTTACACCACAGGCCTTCAGTACTTC.

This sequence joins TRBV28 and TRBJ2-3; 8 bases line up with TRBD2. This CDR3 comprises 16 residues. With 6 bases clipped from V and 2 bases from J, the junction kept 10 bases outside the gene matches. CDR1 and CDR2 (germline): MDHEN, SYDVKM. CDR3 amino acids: CASSRGVAGYTDTQYF. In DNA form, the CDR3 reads TGTGCCAGCAGCCGTGGGGTAGCGGGGTACACAGATACGCAGTATTTT. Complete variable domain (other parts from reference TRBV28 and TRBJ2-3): DVKVTQSSRYLVKRTGEKVFLECVQDMDHENMFWYRQDPGLGLRLIYFSYDVKMKEKGDIPEGYSVSREKKERFSLILESASTNQTSMYLCASSRGVAGYTDTQYFGPGTRLTVL.

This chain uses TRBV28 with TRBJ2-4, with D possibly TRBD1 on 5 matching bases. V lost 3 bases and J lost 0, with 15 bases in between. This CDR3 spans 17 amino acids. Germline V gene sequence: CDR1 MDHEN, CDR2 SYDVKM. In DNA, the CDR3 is TGTGCCAGCAGTTTTGGGGTTGGGGCCTTAGCCAAAAACATTCAGTACTTC. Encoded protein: CASSFGVGALAKNIQYF.